The text below deals with one T cell receptor beta chain. Antigen unknown. This sample stems from a study of T cells in Graves' hyperthyroidism and ophthalmopathy. Study background: Upon initial diagnosis and before any treatment, peripheral blood was collected.

RNA transcripts yielded amplified TCR beta CDR3 regions. When the TCR CDR3 underwent first-round RT-PCR, the HTBI primer set was used. TCRdb used MiXCR to reprocess the multiplex PCR reads, holding one entry per CDR3 protein. The sample has hundreds of thousands of distinct CDR3 sequences; about 20% are singletons. CDR3 length equals 15 residues. Trimming took off 1 base at V and 0 bases at J, with 6 bases between the two ends. Per the germline V gene, CDR1 is LGHDT and CDR2 is YNNKEL (reference sequence). General observations from the study: Stable hyperthyroidism was told apart from ophthalmopathy by a model built on 13 V-J features.

For ophthalmopathy patients, the Clinical Activity Score was at least 3 and the NOSPECS grade at least 4; duration was under 3 months. Clinical symptoms, serum thyroxine and TRAb, thyroid ultrasound and orbital computed tomography together formed the diagnostic basis. The sequencing sample was made of blood. The J gene is TRBJ2-2, the V gene TRBV3-1; no clear D. The sequence was obtained from a man aged 25-40 years with Graves' ophthalmopathy. The CDR3 DNA reads as TGTGCCAGCAGCCAAGGGAGTGCGAACACCGGGGAGCTGTTTTTT. Protein: CASSQGSANTGELFF.